Here is one TCR beta chain with its context. The ends lost 6 bases at V and 4 bases at J; junction bases unmatched: 3. The length of the CDR3 is 13 residues. Germline assignment: CDR1 MNHEY and CDR2 SVGAGI. The data stem from a study of cytomegalovirus exposure and HLA in healthy donors. Study context: The approximately 130 validation repertoires and the 666 first-cohort repertoires shared a platform, a later analysis reported.

This table comes from immunoSEQ multiplex PCR, and its TCRdb copy is limited to in-frame clones, with some not included. In the table there are roughly 80,000 clones, 90% to 95% of which are singletons. The chain recombines TRBV6-5 with TRBJ1-1; 9 nucleotides line up with TRBD1. The receptor was derived from a man aged 18 to 35 in good health and CMV-seronegative. The sample was PBMCs. DNA of the CDR3: TGTGCCAGCAGCACAGGGGGCGTCACTGAAGCTTTCTTT. Translation gives CASSTGGVTEAFF.